The 22 T cell receptor beta chains in this list originate from one sample, sequenced in a study of glioma-infiltrating T cells after dendritic cell vaccination. Only in-frame clones appear in the TCRdb table, and some are missing; sequencing was by immunoSEQ multiplex PCR. The sample shows roughly 100,000 clones, approximately 81% of them seen only once. This specimen consisted of blood, obtained before dendritic cell vaccination. The receptors here all came from a human donor with glioblastoma.

Written as DNA, the CDR3 is TGTGCCAGCAGGGAGACAGGGTCCAATGAGCAGTTCTTC. Translated: CASRETGSNEQFF. This chain joins TRBV6-4 and TRBJ2-1, with TRBD1 identical over 7 bases. The CDR3 has 13 amino acids. J was trimmed by 6 bases and V by 6 bases; bases with no gene match: 5. Per germline, CDR1 MRHNA and CDR2 SNTAGT.

The rearrangement uses TRBV4-3 and TRBJ2-5, with 8 bases fitting TRBD2. Germline CDR1 reads LGHNA; CDR2 reads YSLEER. Unmatched junction bases numbered 15, after V lost 4 bases and J lost 5 bases. This CDR3 region has 17 residues. The DNA for the CDR3 is TGCGCCAGCAGCCCCAGCCCGGGAGGGCCACCAGGGGAGACCCAGTACTTC. Translated: CASSPSPGGPPGETQYF.

This chain uses TRBV5-1 with TRBJ1-3, with 9 bases aligning to TRBD1. Unmatched junction bases numbered 2, after V lost 2 bases and J lost 2 bases. This CDR3 comprises 15 residues. The germline V gene encodes CDR1 SGHRS and CDR2 YFSETQ. This CDR3 reads CASSFTGGTGNTIYF. The CDR3 DNA reads TGCGCCAGCAGCTTTACAGGGGGCACTGGAAACACCATATATTTT.

This clone has only one observation. CDR3 region: CASSEPRGRRDQPQHF. DNA for the CDR3: TGTGCCAGCAGTGAACCCAGGGGGCGGAGAGATCAGCCCCAGCATTTT. This chain joins TRBV6-1 and TRBJ1-5, with TRBD1 matching over 8 bases. The V segment lost 2 bases and the J segment 5 bases; nucleotides outside the gene matches: 8. The CDR3 covers 16 residues. From germline, CDR1 is MNHNS and CDR2 SASEGT.

This rearrangement joins TRBV7-9 to TRBJ1-4; D not certain. Germline V CDR1 and CDR2: SEHNR, FQNEAQ (reference sequence). CDR3 length equals 14 residues. V lost 2 bases, J lost 8 bases, and 12 bases lay in between. This chain's CDR3 is CASSLTREGEKLFF. In nucleotides, the CDR3 is TGTGCCAGCAGCTTAACCCGCGAGGGAGAAAAACTGTTTTTT.

V is TRBV7-9 and J is TRBJ2-7; the match to TRBD1 covers 9 bases. Trimming took 3 bases from V and 0 from J; bases not matched to a gene: 6. Germline CDR1 reads SEHNR; CDR2 reads FQNEAQ (reference sequence). The CDR3 loop spans 16 amino acids. CDR3 region: CASSFPGQGSSYEQYF. CDR3 nucleotide sequence: TGTGCCAGCAGCTTCCCGGGACAGGGAAGCTCCTACGAGCAGTACTTC. Based on the CDR3 plus reference TRBV7-9 and TRBJ2-7, the full variable domain is DTGVSQNPRHKITKRGQNVTFRCDPISEHNRLYWYRQTLGQGPEFLTYFQNEAQLEKSRLLSDRFSAERPKGSFSTLEIQRTEQGDSAMYLCASSFPGQGSSYEQYFGPGTRLTVT.

The CDR3 nucleotides are TGTGCCAGCAGCGCATTACTCTCCCGTGGGACAAATTCACCCCTCCACTTT. Translation gives CASSALLSRGTNSPLHF. The chain has TRBV9 and TRBJ1-6, with D tentatively TRBD1 (6 bases). CDR3 length: 17 residues. CDR1 SGDLS and CDR2 YYNGEE come from the germline V gene. V was clipped by 3 bases and J by 7 bases, with 20 bases between them.

V is TRBV28 and J is TRBJ1-2; D is perhaps TRBD1 (5 bases). The germline V and J ends were trimmed by 6 bases and 5 bases, with 13 bases remaining between them. The CDR3 consists of 13 residues. Germline loops: CDR1 MDHEN, CDR2 SYDVKM. The CDR3 loop reads CASRKGPTYGYTF. For the CDR3, the DNA is TGTGCCAGCAGGAAGGGGCCCACTTATGGCTACACCTTC.

The V and J genes are TRBV5-1 and TRBJ2-1, with 9 bases identical to TRBD2. Germline-derived CDR1 and CDR2 are SGHRS and YFSETQ. J was trimmed by 6 bases and V by 0 bases; bases with no gene match: 4. This CDR3 is built from 15 residues. This chain's CDR3 is CASSLGAGGINEQFF. DNA for the CDR3: TGCGCCAGCAGCTTGGGAGCGGGAGGAATCAATGAGCAGTTCTTC.

The chain recombines TRBV28 with TRBJ2-5; unclear D gene. The CDR3 runs to 12 residues. V lost 5 bases, J lost 9 bases, and 13 bases lay in between. Germline V gives CDR1 MDHEN, CDR2 SYDVKM. The CDR3 protein is CASSLPVGSQYF. For the CDR3, the DNA is TGTGCCAGCAGTCTCCCGGTCGGTTCCCAGTACTTC.

This clone was recorded only once. The J gene is TRBJ1-3, the V gene TRBV4-1, with D unclear. CDR1 and CDR2 (germline): MGHRA, YSYEKL. The length of the CDR3 is 15 residues. V was trimmed by 1 base and J by 0 bases, leaving 7 bases between them. CDR3 in amino acids: CASSQGYSSGNTIYF. CDR3 DNA: TGCGCCAGCAGCCAAGGATACAGCTCTGGAAACACCATATATTTT.

The chain recombines TRBV4-3 with TRBJ2-1; TRBD2 matches 8 bases. Germline lookup yields CDR1 LGHNA and CDR2 YSLEER. V shed 0 bases, J shed 8 bases, and the junction held 9 bases outside the gene matches. This CDR3 region has 16 residues. Here the CDR3 DNA reads TGCGCCAGCAGCCAAGATCGGCGGGGGGCGGCTGATGAGCAGTTCTTC. Translated, it gives CASSQDRRGAADEQFF.

The chain uses TRBV15 and TRBJ1-1; 7 bases agree with TRBD1. The J segment lost 11 bases and the V segment lost 0 bases, leaving 6 bases of the junction unmatched. Germline V CDR1 and CDR2: LNHNV, YYDKDF (reference sequence). This CDR3 is built from 13 residues. The DNA of the CDR3 is TGTGCCACCAGCAGAGATATGAGGGGGCGGGCTTTCTTT. Translation gives CATSRDMRGRAFF.

V is TRBV4-1 and J is TRBJ1-5, with a tentative D call TRBD1 (5 bases). The CDR3 is 15 amino acids. Looked up from germline, CDR1 is MGHRA and CDR2 is YSYEKL. Trimming stripped 0 bases from V and 4 bases from J, with 10 bases between. CDR3 protein: CASSQEDTVNQPQHF. CDR3 nucleotide sequence: TGCGCCAGCAGCCAAGAGGACACCGTTAATCAGCCCCAGCATTTT.

The chain's CDR3 is CASSQVSGAYEQYF. CDR3 coding DNA: TGTGCCAGCAGCCAGGTTTCTGGAGCCTACGAGCAGTACTTC. The chain has TRBV4-2 and TRBJ2-7, with no clear D. This CDR3 has 14 residues. Germline lookup yields CDR1 LGHNA and CDR2 YNFKEQ. The V end was cut by 3 bases, the J end by 2 bases, with 11 bases between.

The rearrangement links TRBV29-1 to TRBJ1-5; 8 bases agree with TRBD1. Unmatched junction bases numbered 6, after V lost 7 bases and J lost 4 bases. Germline V gene lookup returns CDR1 SQVTM and CDR2 ANQGSEA. The CDR3 contains 13 residues. The chain's CDR3 is CSATGGGNQPQHF. For the CDR3, the DNA is TGCAGCGCTACAGGGGGAGGAAATCAGCCCCAGCATTTT.

The CDR3 coding sequence is TGTGCCATCAGGGGGGGGCCACAGGGAGGAGACTATGGCTACACCTTC. Its protein product is CAIRGGPQGGDYGYTF. This chain joins TRBV10-3 and TRBJ1-2; TRBD1 might be the D (6 bases). The CDR3 length is 16 residues. Between the trimmed V and J ends, which lost 6 bases and 3 bases, there was a span of 20 bases. Germline CDR1 is ENHRY and CDR2 is SYGVKD.

This clone was detected only once. The chain employs TRBV7-9 and TRBJ1-1; 9 bases fit TRBD1. The germline CDR1 and CDR2 sequences are SEHNR and FQNEAQ (reference sequence). The ends lost 6 bases at V and 5 bases at J; junction bases unmatched: 16. The CDR3 contains 17 residues. The CDR3 nucleotides are TGTGCCAGCAGACGTTTTTTTCCGGGACAGGGATGGACTGAAGCTTTCTTT. This gives the protein CASRRFFPGQGWTEAFF.

The CDR3 is CSVGGTASSYEQYF. CDR3 in DNA: TGCAGCGTTGGGGGGACAGCTAGCTCCTACGAGCAGTACTTC. The chain links TRBV29-1 to TRBJ2-7; 7 bases align to TRBD1. The CDR3 sequence is 14 residues long. Looked up from germline, CDR1 is SQVTM and CDR2 is ANQGSEA. The V and J ends lost 4 bases and 0 bases, in that order; junction bases with no gene match: 6.

This sequence joins TRBV6-5 and TRBJ2-7, with no clear D. Germline values: CDR1 MNHEY, CDR2 SVGAGI. CDR3 length equals 14 residues. V was cut by 3 bases and J by 5 bases, with 14 bases left in between. DNA of the CDR3: TGTGCCAGCAGTTATAATAGAGTCACCCACGAGCAGTACTTC. Translating gives CASSYNRVTHEQYF.

This chain uses TRBV27 with TRBJ2-7, with D maybe TRBD1 (7 bases). The CDR3 totals 15 residues. Trimming took off 4 bases at V and 2 bases at J, with 15 bases between the two ends. Germline V gene sequence: CDR1 MNHEY, CDR2 SMNVEV (reference sequence). CDR3 sequence: CASSYYQGGTYEQYF. CDR3 DNA: TGTGCCAGCAGTTATTACCAGGGGGGCACCTACGAGCAGTACTTC.

The V and J genes are TRBV19 and TRBJ1-1; 7 bases agree with TRBD1. V trimming: 4 bases; J trimming: 4 bases; junction bases outside the gene matches: 6. This CDR3 comprises 14 residues. Looked up from germline, CDR1 is LNHDA and CDR2 is SQIVND (reference sequence). The CDR3 region is CASSTLSGGTEAFF. The CDR3, as DNA: TGTGCCAGTAGTACCCTTTCAGGGGGCACTGAAGCTTTCTTT.